Presented here are 3 T cell receptor beta chains from one specimen sequenced in a study of blood T cells in healthy people across ages. With a J-beta primer mix and a sample-barcoded 5' primer, a second PCR ran about 6 to 11 cycles. TCRdb fed the 5' RACE reads into MiXCR, producing one record per CDR3 protein. The sample lists 550,000 to 800,000 distinct CDR3 sequences, approximately 31% occurring once. The material sequenced was blood. The receptors come from a woman of 80 years or more in good health.

About this clonotype: A much larger clone is a single base away; this may be a read error. This chain connects TRBV11-2 to TRBJ1-1, with D possibly TRBD1 on 6 matching bases. This CDR3 is built from 14 residues. The germline gives CDR1 SGHAT, CDR2 FQNNGV. V lost 4 bases to trimming and J lost 1 base, with 10 bases between them. CDR3: CASSWGRTNTEAFF. CDR3 coding DNA: TGTGCCAGCAGCTGGGGGCGGACGAACACTGAAGCTTTCTTT.

The chain carries TRBV20-1 and TRBJ1-5; D not certain. CDR1 is DFQATT, CDR2 SNEGSKA, per germline (reference sequence). V shed 3 bases and J shed 5 bases, with 11 bases lying between them. This CDR3 spans 13 amino acids. CDR3 bases: TGCAGTGCTAGCGGGGAGGGATATCAGCCCCAGCATTTT. Translating it yields CSASGEGYQPQHF.

This clonotype has at least ten counts. This chain uses TRBV7-9 with TRBJ2-7; no reliable D call. The CDR3 extends over 15 amino acids. Looked up from germline, CDR1 is SEHNR and CDR2 is FQNEAQ (reference sequence). V lost 1 base, J lost 2 bases, and 12 bases lay in between. The CDR3 protein is CASSLGRSSTYEQYF. The DNA of the CDR3 is TGTGCCAGCAGCTTAGGGCGTAGTTCGACCTACGAGCAGTACTTC.